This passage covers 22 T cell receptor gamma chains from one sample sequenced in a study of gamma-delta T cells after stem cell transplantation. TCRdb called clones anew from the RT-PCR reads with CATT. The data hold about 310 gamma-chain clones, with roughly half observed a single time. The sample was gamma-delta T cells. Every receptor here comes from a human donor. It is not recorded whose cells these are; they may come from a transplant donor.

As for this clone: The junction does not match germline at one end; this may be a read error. CDR3 amino acids: CALWEVRVGQELGKKIKVF. In DNA, the CDR3 is TGTGCCTTGTGGGAGGTGCGAGTGGGGCAGGAGTTGGGCAAAAAAATCAAGGTATTT. The rearrangement joins TRGV9 to TRGJP. Germline CDR1 GITISATS, CDR2 ISYDGTV (reference sequence). This CDR3 contains 19 residues.

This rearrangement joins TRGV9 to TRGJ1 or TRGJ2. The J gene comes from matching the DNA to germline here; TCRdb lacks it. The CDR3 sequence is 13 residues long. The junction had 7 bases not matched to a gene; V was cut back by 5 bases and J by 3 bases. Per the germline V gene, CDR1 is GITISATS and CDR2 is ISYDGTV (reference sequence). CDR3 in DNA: TGTGCCTTGTGGGCAAGGCCTTATTATAAGAAACTCTTT. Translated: CALWARPYYKKLF.

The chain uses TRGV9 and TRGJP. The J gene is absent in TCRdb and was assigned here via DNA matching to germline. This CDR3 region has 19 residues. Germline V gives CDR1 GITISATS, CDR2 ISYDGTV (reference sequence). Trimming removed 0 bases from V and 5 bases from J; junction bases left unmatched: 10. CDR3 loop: CALWEVHKREELGKKIKVF. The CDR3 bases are TGTGCCTTGTGGGAGGTGCATAAAAGGGAAGAGTTGGGCAAAAAAATCAAGGTATTT.

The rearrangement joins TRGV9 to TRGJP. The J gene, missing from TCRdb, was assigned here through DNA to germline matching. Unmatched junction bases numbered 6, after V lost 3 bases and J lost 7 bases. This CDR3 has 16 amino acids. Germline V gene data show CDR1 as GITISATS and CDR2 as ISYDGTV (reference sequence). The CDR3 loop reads CALWETPELGKKIKVF. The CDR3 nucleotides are TGTGCCTTGTGGGAGACCCCCGAGTTGGGCAAAAAAATCAAGGTATTT.

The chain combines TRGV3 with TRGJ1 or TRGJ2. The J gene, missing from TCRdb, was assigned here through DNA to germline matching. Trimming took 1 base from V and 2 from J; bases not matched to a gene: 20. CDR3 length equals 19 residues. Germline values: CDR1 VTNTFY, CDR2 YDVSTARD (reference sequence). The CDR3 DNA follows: TGTGCCACCTGGGACAGACCCTCCTCCTTTAGAGGCTATTATTATAAGAAACTCTTT. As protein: CATWDRPSSFRGYYYKKLF.

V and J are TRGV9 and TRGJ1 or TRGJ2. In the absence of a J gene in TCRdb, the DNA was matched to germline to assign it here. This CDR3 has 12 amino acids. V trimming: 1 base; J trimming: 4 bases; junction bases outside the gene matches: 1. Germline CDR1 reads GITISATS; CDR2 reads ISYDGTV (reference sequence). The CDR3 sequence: CALWEVYYKKLF. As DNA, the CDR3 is TGTGCCTTGTGGGAGGTCTATTATAAGAAACTCTTT.

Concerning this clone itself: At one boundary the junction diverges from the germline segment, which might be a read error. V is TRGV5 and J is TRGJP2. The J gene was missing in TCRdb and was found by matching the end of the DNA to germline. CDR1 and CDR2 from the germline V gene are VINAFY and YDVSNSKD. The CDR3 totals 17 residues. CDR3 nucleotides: TGTGCCACCTGGGACGGAGGAATGGATAATAGTGATTGGAACAAGACGTTT. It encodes CATWDGGMDNSDWNKTF.

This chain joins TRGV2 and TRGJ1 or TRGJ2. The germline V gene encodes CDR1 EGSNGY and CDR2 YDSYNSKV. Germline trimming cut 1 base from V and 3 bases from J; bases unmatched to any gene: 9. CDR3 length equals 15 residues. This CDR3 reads CATWDGPGSYYKKLF. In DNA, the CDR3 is TGTGCCACCTGGGACGGACCTGGCTCTTATTATAAGAAACTCTTT.

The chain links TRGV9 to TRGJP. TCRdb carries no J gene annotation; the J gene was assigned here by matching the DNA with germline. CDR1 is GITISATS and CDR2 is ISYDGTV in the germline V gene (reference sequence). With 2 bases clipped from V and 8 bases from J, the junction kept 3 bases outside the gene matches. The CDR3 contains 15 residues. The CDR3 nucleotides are TGTGCCTTGTGGGAGGACCAGTTGGGCAAAAAAATCAAGGTATTT. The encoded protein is CALWEDQLGKKIKVF.

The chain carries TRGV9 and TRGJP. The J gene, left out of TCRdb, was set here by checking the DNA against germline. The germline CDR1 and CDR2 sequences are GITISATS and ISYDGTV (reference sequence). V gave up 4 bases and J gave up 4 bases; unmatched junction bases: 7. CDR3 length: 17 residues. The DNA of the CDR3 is TGTGCCTTGTGGGACGATCTTCAAGAGTTGGGCAAAAAAATCAAGGTATTT. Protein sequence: CALWDDLQELGKKIKVF.

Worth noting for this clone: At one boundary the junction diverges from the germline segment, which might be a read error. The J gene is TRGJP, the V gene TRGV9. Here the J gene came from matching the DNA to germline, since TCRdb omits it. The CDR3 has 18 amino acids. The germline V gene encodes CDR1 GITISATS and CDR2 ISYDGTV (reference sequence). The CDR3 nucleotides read TGTGCCCTGTGGGAGGTGCATGAAGTTAAGTTGGGCAAAAAAATCAAGGTATTT. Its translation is CALWEVHEVKLGKKIKVF.

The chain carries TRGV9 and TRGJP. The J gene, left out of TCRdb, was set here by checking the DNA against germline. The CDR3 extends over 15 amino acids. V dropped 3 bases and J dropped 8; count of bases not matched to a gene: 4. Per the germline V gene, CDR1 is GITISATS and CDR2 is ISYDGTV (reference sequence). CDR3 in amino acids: CALWERQLGKKIKVF. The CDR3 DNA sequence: TGTGCCTTGTGGGAGAGGCAGTTGGGCAAAAAAATCAAGGTATTT.

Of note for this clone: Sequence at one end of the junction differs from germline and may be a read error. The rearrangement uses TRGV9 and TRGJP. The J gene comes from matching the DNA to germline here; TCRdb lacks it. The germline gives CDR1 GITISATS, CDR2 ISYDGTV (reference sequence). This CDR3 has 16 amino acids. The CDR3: CALWELKELGKKNKVF. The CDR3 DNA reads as TGTGCCTTGTGGGAGCTTAAAGAGTTGGGCAAAAAAAACAAGGTATTT.

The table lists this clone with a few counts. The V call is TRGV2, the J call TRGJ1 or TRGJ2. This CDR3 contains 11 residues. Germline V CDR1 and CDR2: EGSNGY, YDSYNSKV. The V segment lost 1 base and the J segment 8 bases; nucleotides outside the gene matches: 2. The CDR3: CATWDGNKKLF. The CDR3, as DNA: TGTGCCACCTGGGACGGAAATAAGAAACTCTTT.

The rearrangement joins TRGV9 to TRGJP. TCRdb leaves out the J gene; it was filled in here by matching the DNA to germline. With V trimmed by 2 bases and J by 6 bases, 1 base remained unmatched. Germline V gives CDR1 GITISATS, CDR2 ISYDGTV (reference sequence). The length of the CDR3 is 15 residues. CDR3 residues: CALWEAELGKKIKVF. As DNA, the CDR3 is TGTGCCTTGTGGGAGGCAGAGTTGGGCAAAAAAATCAAGGTATTT.

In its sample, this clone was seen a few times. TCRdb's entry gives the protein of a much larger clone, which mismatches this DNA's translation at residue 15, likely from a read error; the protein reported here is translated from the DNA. The CDR3 DNA reads TGTGCCACCTGGGACAGGCCGAATCGGGCCGATAGTAGTGATGGGATCAAGACGTTT. Translation gives CATWDRPNRADSSDGIKTF. The J gene is TRGJP2, the V gene TRGV3. No J gene is reported in TCRdb; it was inferred here by comparing the DNA with germline. Germline values: CDR1 VTNTFY, CDR2 YDVSTARD (reference sequence). The CDR3 consists of 19 residues.

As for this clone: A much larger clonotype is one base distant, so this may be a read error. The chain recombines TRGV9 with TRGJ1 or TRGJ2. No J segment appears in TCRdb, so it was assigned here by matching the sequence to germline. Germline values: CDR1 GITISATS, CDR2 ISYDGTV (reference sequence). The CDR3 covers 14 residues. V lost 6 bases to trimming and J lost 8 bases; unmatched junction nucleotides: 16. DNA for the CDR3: TGTGCCTTGTGGAGTAGGTGGGGAATTCATAAGAAACTCTTT. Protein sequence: CALWSRWGIHKKLF.

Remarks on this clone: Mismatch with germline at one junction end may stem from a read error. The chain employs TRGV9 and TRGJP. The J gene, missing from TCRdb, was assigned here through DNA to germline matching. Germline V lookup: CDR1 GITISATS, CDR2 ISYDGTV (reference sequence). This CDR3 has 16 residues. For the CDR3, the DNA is TGTGCCTTGTGGGAGGCGCAAGAGTTGGGCAAAAAAAACAAGGTATTT. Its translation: CALWEAQELGKKNKVF.

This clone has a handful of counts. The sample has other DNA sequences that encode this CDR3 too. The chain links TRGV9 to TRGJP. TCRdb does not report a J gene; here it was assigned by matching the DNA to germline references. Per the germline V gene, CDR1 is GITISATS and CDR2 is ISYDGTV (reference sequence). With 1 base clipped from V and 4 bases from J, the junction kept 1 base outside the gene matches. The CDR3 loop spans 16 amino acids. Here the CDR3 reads CALWEVQELGKKIKVF. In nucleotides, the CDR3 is TGTGCCTTGTGGGAGGTACAAGAGTTGGGCAAAAAAATCAAGGTATTT.

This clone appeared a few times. Written as DNA, the CDR3 is TGTGCCACCTGGGACAGGCGGGCTTATAAGAAACTCTTT. Its protein product is CATWDRRAYKKLF. This chain links TRGV3 with TRGJ1 or TRGJ2. In the absence of a J gene in TCRdb, the DNA was matched to germline to assign it here. Per the germline V gene, CDR1 is VTNTFY and CDR2 is YDVSTARD (reference sequence). With V trimmed by 0 bases and J by 6 bases, 5 bases remained unmatched. The CDR3 spans 13 residues.

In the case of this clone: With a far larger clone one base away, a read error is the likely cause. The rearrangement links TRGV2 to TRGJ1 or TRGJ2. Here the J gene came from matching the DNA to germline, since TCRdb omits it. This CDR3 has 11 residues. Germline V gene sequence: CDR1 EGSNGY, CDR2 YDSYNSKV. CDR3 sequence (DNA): TGTGCCACATGGGACGGGCGAAAGAAACTCTTT. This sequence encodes CATWDGRKKLF.

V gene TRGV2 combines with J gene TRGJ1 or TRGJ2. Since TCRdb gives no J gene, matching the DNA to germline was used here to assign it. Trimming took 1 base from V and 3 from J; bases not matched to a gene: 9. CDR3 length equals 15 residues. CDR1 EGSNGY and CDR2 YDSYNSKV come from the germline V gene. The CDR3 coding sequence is TGTGCCACCTGGGACGGACATGGCTCTTATTATAAGAAACTCTTT. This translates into CATWDGHGSYYKKLF.